The 23 T cell receptor beta chains listed next were all sequenced from one sample in a study of shared clonotypes between healthy human individuals. Libraries were prepared by immunoSEQ multiplex PCR; TCRdb keeps only in-frame clonotypes and omits some of them. The profile shows some 530,000 clones, around 85% of them singletons. Input material: PBMCs. These TCRs come from a middle-aged woman in good health. Some clones in this sample may be carry-over from other donors' samples.

Comment on this clone: A far larger clone is just one base off, so this is likely a read error. The chain employs TRBV15 and TRBJ2-7; 10 bases match TRBD2. The V gene's germline CDR1 is LNHNV and CDR2 YYDKDF (reference sequence). This CDR3 comprises 19 residues. V lost 1 base, J lost 0 bases, and 12 bases stayed unmatched. CDR3 amino acids: CATSRAQTSGPIRSYEQYF. The CDR3 nucleotides read TGTGCCACCAGCAGAGCCCAGACTAGCGGGCCTATCCGCTCCTACGAGCAGTACTTC.

This clone was counted a single time. This sequence joins TRBV28 and TRBJ1-5; D call uncertain. The germline V gene has CDR1 MDHEN and CDR2 SYDVKM. The CDR3 is made up of 13 amino acids. The V end lost 7 bases, the J end lost 4 bases, and 11 bases lay between the germline ends. CDR3 residues: CASTTDPNQPQHF. CDR3 sequence (DNA): TGTGCCAGCACCACCGACCCGAATCAGCCCCAGCATTTT.

This clone was observed a few times. The chain joins TRBV19 to TRBJ2-4; TRBD1 matches 7 bases. V lost 6 bases to trimming and J lost 6 bases; unmatched junction nucleotides: 11. CDR1 LNHDA and CDR2 SQIVND come from the germline V gene (reference sequence). The CDR3 consists of 15 residues. The CDR3 DNA sequence: TGTGCCAGTAGCCCCCTCGACAGGGTGGGAAACATTCAGTACTTC. As protein: CASSPLDRVGNIQYF.

The chain employs TRBV7-2 and TRBJ2-1; 11 bases map to TRBD2. After removal of 5 bases from V and 10 bases from J, the junction contained 10 bases not matched to a gene. The germline V gene encodes CDR1 SGHTA and CDR2 FQGNSA. The CDR3 extends over 15 amino acids. Here the CDR3 DNA reads TGTGCCAGCAGCCGAACCGGGACTAGCGGAAAAGAGCAGTTCTTC. It is translated as CASSRTGTSGKEQFF.

For the CDR3, the DNA is TGTGCCAGCAGCCCAATGGCGGCTAGCGGGACCGACGAGCAGTACTTC. This translates into CASSPMAASGTDEQYF. The V gene is TRBV7-8, the J gene TRBJ2-7; 9 bases line up with TRBD2. The germline V gene has CDR1 SGHVS and CDR2 FQNEAQ. Trimming took 5 bases from V and 5 from J; bases not matched to a gene: 13. The CDR3 sequence is 16 residues long.

As to this clone: This is likely an artifact of a read error, given a far larger clone one base away. The gene calls are TRBV9 and TRBJ2-7, with a weak D call TRBD1 (6 bases). V was pared by 4 bases and J by 5 bases, with 19 bases between. CDR1 and CDR2 from the germline V gene are SGDLS and YYNGEE. There are 15 residues in the CDR3. CDR3 protein: CASSLTVQGSDEQYF. DNA of the CDR3: TGTGCCAGCAGCTTGACGGTACAGGGCAGCGACGAGCAGTACTTC.

Notes on this clone: A far bigger clonotype differs at one base, so this is likely a read error. The chain joins TRBV6-1 to TRBJ1-3, with 7 positions matching TRBD1. The CDR3 contains 15 residues. Germline V gene lookup returns CDR1 MNHNS and CDR2 SASEGT. Here the CDR3 reads CASREAGGYGNTIYF. CDR3 coding DNA: TGTGCCAGCAGAGAAGCAGGGGGTTACGGAAACACCATATATTTT.

The rearrangement links TRBV11-2 to TRBJ1-5; D not certain. CDR3 length: 13 amino acids. V dropped 5 bases and J dropped 9 bases, with 14 bases sitting between them. Germline-derived CDR1 and CDR2 are SGHAT and FQNNGV. The CDR3, as DNA: TGTGCCAGCAGCGCCGATCCCCTCCGGCCCCAGCATTTT. This sequence encodes CASSADPLRPQHF.

In this sample, this clone turned up once. The V call is TRBV10-3, the J call TRBJ2-3; TRBD2 aligns across 11 bases. The V segment lost 5 bases and the J segment 2 bases; nucleotides outside the gene matches: 6. CDR3 length equals 16 residues. CDR1 and CDR2 (germline): ENHRY, SYGVKD. The CDR3 spells CAISPLAGGNTDTQYF. The CDR3 bases are TGTGCCATCAGTCCATTAGCGGGAGGGAACACAGATACGCAGTATTTT.

In its sample, this clone was seen many times. Different DNA sequences within this sample yield the same CDR3. The chain has TRBV30 and TRBJ1-5, with unresolved D. Trimming pared 0 bases from V and 2 bases from J, leaving 11 bases between. The CDR3 is 15 residues long. Per germline, CDR1 GTSNPN and CDR2 SVGIG (reference sequence). CDR3 residues: CAWSVPISGNQPQHF. The DNA for the CDR3 is TGTGCCTGGAGTGTACCCATATCAGGCAATCAGCCCCAGCATTTT.

V and J are TRBV2 and TRBJ2-1; 12 bases are shared with TRBD2. CDR1 SNHLY and CDR2 FYNNEI come from the germline V gene. This CDR3 comprises 15 residues. Trimming cost V 6 bases and J 0 bases; bases outside gene matches: 0. The CDR3, as DNA: TGTGCCAGCAGGACTAGCGGGAGCTCCTACAATGAGCAGTTCTTC. It specifies CASRTSGSSYNEQFF.

The chain couples TRBV4-3 to TRBJ1-3, with D uncertain. V dropped 1 base and J dropped 2 bases, with 12 bases sitting between them. Germline V CDR1 and CDR2: LGHNA, YSLEER. The CDR3 consists of 16 residues. Here the CDR3 reads CASSQVGGSPGNTIYF. The CDR3 region has the DNA TGCGCCAGCAGCCAAGTTGGAGGGTCTCCTGGAAACACCATATATTTT.

This clone showed up just a few times. This chain links TRBV29-1 with TRBJ2-5, with 8 nucleotides matching TRBD2. From germline, CDR1 is SQVTM and CDR2 ANQGSEA. The V and J ends lost 3 bases and 4 bases, in that order; junction bases with no gene match: 7. The CDR3 totals 14 residues. CDR3 bases: TGCAGCGTTGATAGGGCGGGAGGTAGAGAGACCCAGTACTTC. Protein: CSVDRAGGRETQYF.

As concerns this clone: A far larger clone is just one base off, so this is likely a read error. The rearrangement links TRBV11-2 to TRBJ2-2; 8 bases agree with TRBD1. V was clipped by 5 bases and J by 3 bases; unmatched bases: 8. CDR3 size: 16 residues. Germline values: CDR1 SGHAT, CDR2 FQNNGV. The CDR3 coding sequence is TGTGCCAGCAGCACAGGACAGGGAACGGACACCGGGGAGCTGTTTTTT. Protein product: CASSTGQGTDTGELFF.

Points on this clone: A far larger clone lies a single base away; this is likely a read error. The chain employs TRBV27 and TRBJ2-2; 7 bases match TRBD1. The CDR3 has 15 amino acids. Germline-derived CDR1 and CDR2 are MNHEY and SMNVEV (reference sequence). With V trimmed by 6 bases and J by 6 bases, 10 bases remained unmatched. The CDR3 reads CASRGQWMWSGELFF. Written as DNA, the CDR3 is TGTGCCAGCAGGGGACAGTGGATGTGGTCCGGGGAGCTGTTTTTT.

This chain uses TRBV30 with TRBJ2-1; D is possibly TRBD2 (5 bases). Germline CDR1 and CDR2: GTSNPN and SVGIG (reference sequence). This CDR3 region has 14 residues. The V and J ends lost 4 bases and 1 base respectively, with 11 bases between them. The CDR3: CAWTADRSYNEQFF. The DNA for the CDR3 is TGTGCCTGGACAGCGGACCGATCCTACAATGAGCAGTTCTTC.

DNA of the CDR3: TGTGCCAGCAGCCCCAAGACAGGGTTGTACACCGGGGAGCTGTTTTTT. As protein: CASSPKTGLYTGELFF. The chain carries TRBV14 and TRBJ2-2, with TRBD1 matching over 7 bases. Germline assignment: CDR1 SGHDN and CDR2 FVKESK. CDR3 size: 16 residues. V lost 4 bases, J lost 3 bases, and 8 bases stayed unmatched.

This sequence joins TRBV7-2 and TRBJ2-5; D is ambiguous. V lost 1 base, J lost 2 bases, and 11 bases lay in between. The CDR3 extends over 15 amino acids. Germline-derived CDR1 and CDR2 are SGHTA and FQGNSA. The CDR3 DNA follows: TGTGCCAGCAGCTTAGTAGGTACCCCTCAAGAGACCCAGTACTTC. Residues: CASSLVGTPQETQYF.

With respect to this clone: It differs at one base from a far larger clone, so likely a read error. The chain combines TRBV30 with TRBJ1-5; 8 bases match TRBD1. Per germline, CDR1 GTSNPN and CDR2 SVGIG (reference sequence). The length of the CDR3 is 12 residues. DNA for the CDR3: TGTGCCTGGAGTCCCGGGACAGGCCCAGAGTATTTT. The encoded protein is CAWSPGTGPEYF.

This chain connects TRBV4-1 to TRBJ1-5; 7 bases align to TRBD1. The CDR3 covers 16 residues. Per germline, CDR1 MGHRA and CDR2 YSYEKL. J was trimmed by 4 bases and V by 4 bases; bases with no gene match: 10. The CDR3 protein is CASSPQQGSWNQPQHF. In DNA form, the CDR3 reads TGCGCCAGCAGCCCACAACAGGGGAGTTGGAATCAGCCCCAGCATTTT.

The chain employs TRBV11-3 and TRBJ2-3, with D unresolved. The CDR3 sequence is 13 residues long. Trimming left V 0 bases short and J 0 bases short, with 1 base between. Looked up from germline, CDR1 is SGHNT and CDR2 is YENEEA. The CDR3 loop reads CASSLDSTDTQYF. The CDR3 DNA follows: TGTGCCAGCAGCTTAGACAGCACAGATACGCAGTATTTT.

In this sample, this clone turned up a few times. This sequence joins TRBV15 and TRBJ2-2, with 13 bases identical to TRBD2. This CDR3 is built from 17 residues. The V gene's germline CDR1 is LNHNV and CDR2 YYDKDF (reference sequence). With V trimmed by 3 bases and J by 7 bases, 8 bases remained unmatched. The CDR3 coding sequence is TGTGCCACCAGCAGGGTTGGACTAGCGGGAGCGATCGGGGAGCTGTTTTTT. It codes for CATSRVGLAGAIGELFF.

A remark on this clone: A far larger clone is one base from this, pointing to a likely read error. The V gene is TRBV4-2, the J gene TRBJ1-5; D unclear. The CDR3 has 15 residues. The germline CDR1 and CDR2 sequences are LGHNA and YNFKEQ. The CDR3 region is CTSSHNGEGGQPQHF. The CDR3 DNA sequence: TGTACCAGCAGCCATAACGGGGAGGGTGGACAGCCCCAGCATTTT.